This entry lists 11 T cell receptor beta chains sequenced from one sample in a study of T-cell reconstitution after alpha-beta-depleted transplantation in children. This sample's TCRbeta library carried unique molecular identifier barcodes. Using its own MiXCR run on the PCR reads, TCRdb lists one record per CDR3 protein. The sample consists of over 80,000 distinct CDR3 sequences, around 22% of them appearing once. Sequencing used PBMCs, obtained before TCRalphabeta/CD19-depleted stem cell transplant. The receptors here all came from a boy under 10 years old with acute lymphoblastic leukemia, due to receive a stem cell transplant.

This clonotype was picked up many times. This CDR3 is CASSEGNTGELFF. The CDR3 coding sequence is TGTGCCAGCAGTGAAGGCAACACCGGGGAGCTGTTTTTT. This chain links TRBV6-4 with TRBJ2-2; no reliable D call. V dropped 3 bases and J dropped 2 bases, with 4 bases sitting between them. This CDR3 has 13 residues. Germline lookup yields CDR1 MRHNA and CDR2 SNTAGT.

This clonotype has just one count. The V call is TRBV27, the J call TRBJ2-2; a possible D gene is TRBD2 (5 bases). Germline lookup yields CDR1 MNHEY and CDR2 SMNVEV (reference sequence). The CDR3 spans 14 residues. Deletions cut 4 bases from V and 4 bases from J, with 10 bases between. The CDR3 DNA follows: TGTGCCAGCAGTTGGGAGACCCGCACCGGGGAGCTGTTTTTT. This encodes CASSWETRTGELFF.

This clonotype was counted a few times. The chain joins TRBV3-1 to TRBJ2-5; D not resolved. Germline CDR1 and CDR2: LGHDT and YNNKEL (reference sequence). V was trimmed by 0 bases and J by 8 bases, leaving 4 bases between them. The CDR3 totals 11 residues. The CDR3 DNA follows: TGTGCCAGCAGCCAAGAGGTCACCCAGTACTTC. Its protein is CASSQEVTQYF.

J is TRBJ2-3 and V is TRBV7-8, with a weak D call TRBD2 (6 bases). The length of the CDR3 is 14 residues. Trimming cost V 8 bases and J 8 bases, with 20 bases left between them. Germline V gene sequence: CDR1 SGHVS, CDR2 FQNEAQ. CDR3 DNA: TGTGCCAGCTCAGGTGGCGGAGGGGCGGGTACGCAGTATTTT. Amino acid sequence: CASSGGGGAGTQYF.

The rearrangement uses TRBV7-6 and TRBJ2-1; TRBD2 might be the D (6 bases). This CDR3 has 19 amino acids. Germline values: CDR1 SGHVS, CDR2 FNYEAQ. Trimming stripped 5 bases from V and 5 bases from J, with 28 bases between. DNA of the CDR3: TGTGCCAGCAGCACTTCCGGAGGGATAGTCCCTACTCTCGACAATGAGCAGTTCTTC. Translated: CASSTSGGIVPTLDNEQFF. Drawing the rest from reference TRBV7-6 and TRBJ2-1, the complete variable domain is GAGVSQSPRYKVTKRGQDVALRCDPISGHVSLYWYRQALGQGPEFLTYFNYEAQQDKSGLPNDRFSAERPEGSISTLTIQRTEQRDSAMYRCASSTSGGIVPTLDNEQFFGPGTRLTVL.

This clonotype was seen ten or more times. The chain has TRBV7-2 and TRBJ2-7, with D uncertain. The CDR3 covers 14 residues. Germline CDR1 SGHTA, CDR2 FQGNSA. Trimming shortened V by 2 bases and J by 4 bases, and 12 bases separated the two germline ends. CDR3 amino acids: CASSLSTGPYEQYF. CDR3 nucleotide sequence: TGTGCCAGCAGCTTATCGACGGGTCCTTACGAGCAGTACTTC.

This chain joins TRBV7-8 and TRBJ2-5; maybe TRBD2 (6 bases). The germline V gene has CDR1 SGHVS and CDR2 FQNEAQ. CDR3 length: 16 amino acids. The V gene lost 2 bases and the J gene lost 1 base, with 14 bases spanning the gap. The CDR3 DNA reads TGTGCCAGCAGCTTAAGGCGTGCTAGCGCCCAAGAGACCCAGTACTTC. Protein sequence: CASSLRRASAQETQYF.

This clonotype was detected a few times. The CDR3 sequence: CSARDRETSLGEQYF. The DNA of the CDR3 is TGCAGTGCTAGAGATCGCGAGACTAGCCTTGGCGAGCAGTACTTC. The gene calls are TRBV20-1 and TRBJ2-7; 7 bases are shared with TRBD2. The length of the CDR3 is 15 residues. Germline loops: CDR1 DFQATT, CDR2 SNEGSKA (reference sequence). J lost 6 bases, V lost 0 bases, and 11 bases had no gene match.

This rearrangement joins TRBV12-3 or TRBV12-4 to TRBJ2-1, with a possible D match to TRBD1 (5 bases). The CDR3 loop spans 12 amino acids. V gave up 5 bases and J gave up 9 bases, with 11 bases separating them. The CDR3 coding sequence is TGTGCCAGCAGTCCCCAGGGTACTGAGCAGTTCTTC. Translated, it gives CASSPQGTEQFF.

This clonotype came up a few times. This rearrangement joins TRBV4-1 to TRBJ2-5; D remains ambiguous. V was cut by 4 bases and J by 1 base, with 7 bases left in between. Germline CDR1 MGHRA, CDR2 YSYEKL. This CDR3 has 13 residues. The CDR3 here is CASSRLGQETQYF. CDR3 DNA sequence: TGCGCCAGCAGCCGGTTGGGCCAAGAGACCCAGTACTTC.

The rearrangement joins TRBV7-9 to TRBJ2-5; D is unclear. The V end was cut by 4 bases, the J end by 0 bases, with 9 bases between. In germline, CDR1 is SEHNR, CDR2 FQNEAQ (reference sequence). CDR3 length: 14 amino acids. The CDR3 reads CASSSPLDQETQYF. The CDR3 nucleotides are TGTGCCAGCAGCTCCCCGCTAGACCAAGAGACCCAGTACTTC.